This T cell receptor (beta chain) comes out of a study of T cells in Graves' hyperthyroidism and ophthalmopathy. Findings of the study overall: Separating ophthalmopathy from stable hyperthyroidism was achieved by a 13 V-J model.

This clonotype was recorded a few times. The target antigen is unknown. Looked up from germline, CDR1 is ENHRY and CDR2 is SYGVKD. The germline V and J ends were trimmed by 3 bases and 2 bases, with 13 bases remaining between them. The CDR3 runs 15 residues. The CDR3 regions of TCR beta were amplified from RNA transcripts. Using the HTBI primer set, a first-round RT-PCR was run on the TCR CDR3. One entry per CDR3 protein, called by TCRdb with MiXCR from the multiplex PCR reads. The sample holds around 560,000 distinct CDR3 sequences; 16% are singletons and the top ten take around 19%. If no ophthalmopathy progression occurred within 18 months, Graves' hyperthyroidism was stable. The hyperthyroidism patients had all been newly diagnosed, and their disease duration was under 2 months. Their ages ranged from 18 to 65 years. An approximately 9.8 ml volume of fresh peripheral blood provided the PBMCs.

V is TRBV10-3 and J is TRBJ1-2; the D is unclear. The source is a woman younger than 35 with Graves' hyperthyroidism. Sequencing input: blood. CDR3 DNA: TGTGCCATCAGTGACGAGGGAGGGTGGAACTATGGCTACACCTTC. Its translation: CAISDEGGWNYGYTF.